The clone carrying this TCR beta chain came up many times. Its antigen is unidentified. These data are taken from a study of T-cell reconstitution after alpha-beta-depleted transplantation in children. Using unique molecular identifiers, the investigators prepared the TCRbeta library. TCRdb ran MiXCR on the PCR reads and lists one entry per CDR3 protein. The sample holds about 300,000 distinct CDR3 sequences, around a tenth seen once. Findings of the study overall: There were reportedly several hundred expanded graft clones from which alpha-beta T cells came about two months after transplant.

The germline CDR1 and CDR2 sequences are LGHNA and YNFKEQ. The CDR3 is made up of 15 amino acids. Trimming at V came to 4 bases and at J to 8 bases, leaving 5 bases not matched to a gene. The TCR originated in a boy younger than two with acute myeloid leukemia, due to receive a stem cell transplant. This specimen consisted of PBMCs, obtained before TCRalphabeta/CD19-depleted stem cell transplant. This chain links TRBV4-2 with TRBJ2-1; TRBD2 matches 13 bases. The CDR3 here is CASSLGTSGNHEQFF. Written as DNA, the CDR3 is TGTGCCAGCAGCCTCGGGACTAGCGGGAACCATGAGCAGTTCTTC.